Following are 24 T cell receptor beta chains from one sample sequenced in a study of shared clonotypes between healthy human individuals. This table comes from immunoSEQ multiplex PCR, and its TCRdb copy is limited to in-frame clones, with some not included. The data show hundreds of thousands of clones, less than 80% seen once. Sample: memory CD4+ T cells sorted from blood. Subset of the sample: CD45RA-negative fraction. Receptors were obtained from a woman aged 25 to 45 in good health.

This chain links TRBV19 with TRBJ2-3, with a tentative D call TRBD1 (5 bases). Germline-derived CDR1 and CDR2 are LNHDA and SQIVND (reference sequence). V gave up 1 base and J gave up 1 base, with 12 bases separating them. The CDR3 totals 16 residues. The CDR3 DNA reads as TGTGCCAGTAGTATAGGGGGCACAGGACGCACAGATACGCAGTATTTT. As protein: CASSIGGTGRTDTQYF.

V is TRBV27 and J is TRBJ1-2; D remains unclear. This CDR3 is 13 amino acids long. The V end was cut by 5 bases, the J end by 8 bases, with 15 bases between. CDR1 is MNHEY, CDR2 SMNVEV, per germline (reference sequence). CDR3 in DNA: TGTGCCAGCAGTCCCAGAGTGGGAGACGGCTACACCTTC. Amino acids: CASSPRVGDGYTF.

The chain is built from TRBV27 and TRBJ2-3; D remains unclear. The germline V gene encodes CDR1 MNHEY and CDR2 SMNVEV (reference sequence). Trimming removed 4 bases from V and 2 bases from J, with 4 bases in between. This CDR3 region has 12 residues. CDR3 sequence (DNA): TGTGCCAGCAGTTCCAACACAGATACGCAGTATTTT. Translation: CASSSNTDTQYF.

V usage is TRBV19 and J usage is TRBJ1-5, with a possible D match to TRBD1 (5 bases). Trimming stripped 7 bases from V and 2 bases from J, with 18 bases between. CDR1 and CDR2 (germline): LNHDA, SQIVND (reference sequence). This CDR3 spans 16 amino acids. The CDR3 reads CASTIHWGEGNQPQHF. Here the CDR3 DNA reads TGTGCCAGTACGATCCATTGGGGGGAGGGCAATCAGCCCCAGCATTTT. Filled out from reference TRBV19 and TRBJ1-5, the complete variable domain reads DGGITQSPKYLFRKEGQNVTLSCEQNLNHDAMYWYRQDPGQGLRLIYYSQIVNDFQKGDIAEGYSVSREKKESFPLTVTSAQKNPTAFYLCASTIHWGEGNQPQHFGDGTRLSIL.

The CDR3 DNA sequence: TGCGCCAGCAGCCAAGTCGGCCCCAAGTTAGAGTCCTACAATGAGCAGTTCTTC. Translated, it gives CASSQVGPKLESYNEQFF. V and J are TRBV4-1 and TRBJ2-1; D call uncertain. This CDR3 comprises 18 residues. The V and J ends lost 1 base and 1 base respectively, with 17 bases between them. The germline CDR1 and CDR2 sequences are MGHRA and YSYEKL.

The chain recombines TRBV9 with TRBJ2-3; TRBD2 matches at 8 bases. The V and J ends lost 2 bases and 3 bases, in that order; junction bases with no gene match: 2. CDR1 and CDR2 from the germline V gene are SGDLS and YYNGEE. The CDR3 spans 14 residues. The CDR3: CASSVGLVTDTQYF. The CDR3 DNA reads as TGTGCCAGCAGCGTGGGACTAGTAACAGATACGCAGTATTTT.

The V gene is TRBV28, the J gene TRBJ2-7; a weak D match, TRBD1 (5 bases). Germline V gene data show CDR1 as MDHEN and CDR2 as SYDVKM. The CDR3 has 15 amino acids. Trimming took off 8 bases at V and 0 bases at J, with 17 bases between the two ends. This chain's CDR3 is CASEGVRTRSYEQYF. CDR3 DNA sequence: TGTGCCAGCGAAGGGGTCAGGACACGCTCCTACGAGCAGTACTTC.

The chain combines TRBV6-6 with TRBJ1-4; 8 bases line up with TRBD1. V lost 2 bases, J lost 6 bases, and 8 bases stayed unmatched. The CDR3 is made up of 16 amino acids. Germline V lookup: CDR1 MNHNY, CDR2 SVGAGI (reference sequence). For the CDR3, the DNA is TGTGCCAGCAGTTACGCCCGACAGGGGACGCATGAAAAACTGTTTTTT. This codes for CASSYARQGTHEKLFF.

This chain uses TRBV19 with TRBJ1-1; D is unclear. CDR1 and CDR2 (germline): LNHDA, SQIVND (reference sequence). The V gene lost 7 bases and the J gene lost 3 bases, with 15 bases spanning the gap. This CDR3 is 14 amino acids long. The DNA for the CDR3 is TGTGCCAGTAAACATATGTTTCGGGACACTGAAGCTTTCTTT. Its translation: CASKHMFRDTEAFF.

This clone was found once. The rearrangement uses TRBV7-9 and TRBJ2-1, with 11 bases that match TRBD2. The CDR3 loop spans 15 amino acids. V dropped 5 bases and J dropped 5; count of bases not matched to a gene: 5. CDR1 SEHNR and CDR2 FQNEAQ come from the germline V gene (reference sequence). CDR3 residues: CASSRGTSGNNEQFF. In DNA form, the CDR3 reads TGTGCCAGCAGCCGCGGGACTAGCGGAAACAATGAGCAGTTCTTC.

This clone has a count of ten or more. The rearrangement joins TRBV2 to TRBJ2-7, with 9 bases fitting TRBD1. The CDR3 totals 16 residues. CDR1 SNHLY and CDR2 FYNNEI come from the germline V gene. The V segment lost 3 bases and the J segment 2 bases; nucleotides outside the gene matches: 8. Written as DNA, the CDR3 is TGTGCCAGCAGTGATCTCCCGGGACAGGGAACCTACGAGCAGTACTTC. This gives the protein CASSDLPGQGTYEQYF. The full variable domain, its missing parts supplied by reference TRBV2 and TRBJ2-7, is EPEVTQTPSHQVTQMGQEVILRCVPISNHLYFYWYRQILGQKVEFLVSFYNNEISEKSEIFDDQFSVERPDGSNFTLKIRSTKLEDSAMYFCASSDLPGQGTYEQYFGPGTRLTVT.

This clone was seen just once. The V gene is TRBV18, the J gene TRBJ1-5, with D unclear. Per germline, CDR1 KGHSH and CDR2 LQKENI. The CDR3 totals 13 residues. The V and J ends lost 5 bases and 5 bases respectively, with 10 bases between them. CDR3 in DNA: TGTGCCAGCTCAGAGATGGGTGATCAGCCCCAGCATTTT. Translated, it gives CASSEMGDQPQHF.

The DNA for the CDR3 is TGTGCCAGCAGTGGAGGTCTGAGCAATCAGCCCCAGCATTTT. As protein: CASSGGLSNQPQHF. V usage is TRBV6-1 and J usage is TRBJ1-5; no clear D gene. Per germline, CDR1 MNHNS and CDR2 SASEGT. Trimming removed 4 bases from V and 1 base from J, with 8 bases in between. This CDR3 has 14 amino acids.

This clone was seen ten or more times. In the same sample, other DNA sequences code for this CDR3. The chain recombines TRBV7-7 with TRBJ2-5; D remains ambiguous. The CDR3 is made up of 13 amino acids. V lost 3 bases and J 0 bases, leaving 5 bases between the germline ends. The V gene's germline CDR1 is SSHAT and CDR2 FNYEAQ (reference sequence). In nucleotides, the CDR3 is TGTGCCAGCAGCTTGGGGTACCAAGAGACCCAGTACTTC. As protein: CASSLGYQETQYF. Supplemented by reference TRBV7-7 and TRBJ2-5, the full variable domain reads GAGVSQSPRYKVTKRGQDVTLRCDPISSHATLYWYQQALGQGPEFLTYFNYEAQPDKSGLPSDRFSAERPEGSISTLTIQRTEQRDSAMYRCASSLGYQETQYFGPGTRLLVL.

V usage is TRBV6-6 and J usage is TRBJ1-1; the D is unclear. Germline V gene sequence: CDR1 MNHNY, CDR2 SVGAGI (reference sequence). The CDR3 has 13 residues. The germline V and J ends were trimmed by 5 bases and 3 bases, with 10 bases remaining between them. The CDR3 is CASSTTEYTEAFF. The CDR3 DNA is TGTGCCAGCAGTACCACAGAGTACACTGAAGCTTTCTTT.

This rearrangement joins TRBV10-2 to TRBJ2-7; D unclear. This CDR3 region has 11 residues. Germline lookup yields CDR1 WSHSY and CDR2 SAAADI. Trimming pared 3 bases from V and 5 bases from J, leaving 5 bases between. CDR3 in DNA: TGCGCCAGCAGTGAATTTAACGAGCAGTACTTC. Its translation: CASSEFNEQYF.

This chain joins TRBV25-1 and TRBJ1-3, with D perhaps matching TRBD1 (6 bases). This CDR3 contains 15 residues. Germline V gene sequence: CDR1 MGHDK, CDR2 SYGVNS. Trimming left V 5 bases short and J 3 bases short, with 14 bases between. This CDR3 reads CASSLPGAGGNTIYF. The CDR3 bases are TGTGCCAGCAGTTTACCAGGGGCTGGTGGAAACACCATATATTTT. The full variable domain, its missing parts supplied by reference TRBV25-1 and TRBJ1-3, is EADIYQTPRYLVIGTGKKITLECSQTMGHDKMYWYQQDPGMELHLIHYSYGVNSTEKGDLSSESTVSRIRTEHFPLTLESARPSHTSQYLCASSLPGAGGNTIYFGEGSWLTVV.

This clone was detected only a few times. V gene TRBV11-2 combines with J gene TRBJ1-4, with 8 positions matching TRBD1. The CDR3 is made up of 14 amino acids. V lost 5 bases and J lost 8; bases outside the gene matches: 7. Germline CDR1 and CDR2: SGHAT and FQNNGV. CDR3 nucleotides: TGTGCCAGCAGCCGCGACAGGGGCGTAGAAAAACTGTTTTTT. Translation: CASSRDRGVEKLFF.

V and J are TRBV10-3 and TRBJ2-5; either TRBD1 or TRBD2 may supply D (5 bases each). CDR3 size: 15 residues. CDR1 and CDR2 (germline): ENHRY, SYGVKD. V lost 0 bases and J lost 2, with 10 bases in between. The CDR3 sequence: CAISESGGHQETQYF. The CDR3 DNA reads as TGTGCCATCAGTGAGTCTGGGGGTCATCAAGAGACCCAGTACTTC.

The chain couples TRBV14 to TRBJ1-2; D gene ambiguous. Germline assignment: CDR1 SGHDN and CDR2 FVKESK. Deletions cut 6 bases from V and 7 bases from J, with 15 bases between. This CDR3 contains 13 residues. The CDR3 coding sequence is TGTGCCAGCAGTACAGACGATCTTCGTGGCTACACCTTC. It encodes CASSTDDLRGYTF.

V gene TRBV14 combines with J gene TRBJ2-5; weak D call: TRBD2 (6 bases). The J call is uncertain, as TRBJ2-7 better fits the DNA end. Germline-derived CDR1 and CDR2 are SGHDN and FVKESK. The CDR3 covers 13 residues. This CDR3 is CASSQNSGYEQYF. CDR3 nucleotide sequence: TGTGCCAGCAGCCAAAATAGCGGCTACGAGCAGTACTTC.

The chain has TRBV18 and TRBJ2-5; the match to TRBD2 covers 9 bases. The CDR3 has 15 amino acids. CDR1 is KGHSH, CDR2 LQKENI, per germline. Trimming cost V 4 bases and J 3 bases; bases outside gene matches: 6. The chain's CDR3 is CASSQLAGVKETQYF. The CDR3, as DNA: TGTGCCAGCTCACAGTTAGCGGGAGTAAAAGAGACCCAGTACTTC.

The chain has TRBV6-6 and TRBJ2-7; D is tentatively TRBD1 or TRBD2 (7 bases each). The CDR3 sequence is 15 residues long. Germline CDR1 and CDR2: MNHNY and SVGAGI (reference sequence). V was cut by 5 bases and J by 7 bases, with 21 bases left in between. This chain's CDR3 is CASSREAGGQVEQYF. CDR3 nucleotides: TGTGCCAGCAGTCGGGAGGCAGGGGGGCAAGTAGAGCAGTACTTC.

The J gene is TRBJ2-7, the V gene TRBV7-8, with 9 bases matching TRBD1. The V segment lost 5 bases and the J segment 7 bases; nucleotides outside the gene matches: 9. Germline-derived CDR1 and CDR2 are SGHVS and FQNEAQ. The CDR3 contains 14 residues. CDR3 protein: CASSGGDRAWEQYF. The CDR3 DNA follows: TGTGCCAGCAGCGGCGGGGACAGGGCCTGGGAGCAGTACTTC. Looking up the rest from reference TRBV7-8 and TRBJ2-7 gives the full variable domain: GAGVSQSPRYKVAKRGQDVALRCDPISGHVSLFWYQQALGQGPEFLTYFQNEAQLDKSGLPSDRFFAERPEGSVSTLKIQRTQQEDSAVYLCASSGGDRAWEQYFGPGTRLTVT.